The rows below give T cell receptor beta chains drawn from one sample of a study of blood T cell repertoires in COVID-19. The assay was immunoSEQ multiplex PCR, and TCRdb's table has in-frame clones only and misses some. The data show around 25,000 clones, 75% to 90% seen once. Sequenced material: peripheral blood. The source of these receptors is a human donor in a cohort sampled during active COVID-19. Both conserved end residues are part of each CDR3. Some rows have no size entry. The others give once, few or many, or a class for an expanded clone.

clone_size: few; v_call: TRBV4-1; cdr3_aa: CASNRGQTNTEAFF
clone_size: -; v_call: TRBV19; cdr3_aa: CASSRGGTGAGYEQYF
clone_size: -; v_call: TRBV4-1; cdr3_aa: CASSQPGAGGLSYEQYF
clone_size: -; v_call: TRBV9; cdr3_aa: CASTPGAGAITGELFF
clone_size: -; v_call: TRBV5-4; cdr3_aa: CASSPGQGAGQPQHF
clone_size: -; v_call: TRBV3-1/TRBV3-2; cdr3_aa: CASSRAETEAFF
clone_size: -; v_call: TRBV19; cdr3_aa: CATRKGRRDTDTQYF
clone_size: once; v_call: TRBV7-2; cdr3_aa: CASSLVGTGDGYTF
clone_size: -; v_call: TRBV6-1; cdr3_aa: CASSDRPGQGKAFF
clone_size: -; v_call: TRBV10-3; cdr3_aa: CAMEGEPGNTIYF
clone_size: -; v_call: TRBV6-6; cdr3_aa: CASSLGLADYNEQFF
clone_size: few; v_call: TRBV29-1; cdr3_aa: CSVERERASEQYF
clone_size: -; v_call: TRBV4-2; cdr3_aa: CASSLTTGISTDTQYF
clone_size: -; v_call: TRBV11-2; cdr3_aa: CASSLDRGQPQHF
clone_size: -; v_call: TRBV2; cdr3_aa: CASRDRGGGQTQYF
clone_size: -; v_call: TRBV5-1; cdr3_aa: CASSLSGSSYEQYF
clone_size: -; v_call: TRBV11-2; cdr3_aa: CASSPQPGLNSPLHF
clone_size: -; v_call: TRBV6-5; cdr3_aa: CASSYGASSGNTIYF
clone_size: -; v_call: TRBV6-4; cdr3_aa: CASSGRQGLQETQYF
clone_size: -; v_call: TRBV10-2; cdr3_aa: CASSLAGYTDTQYF
clone_size: -; v_call: TRBV4-2; cdr3_aa: CASSQSDRGVETQYF
clone_size: few; v_call: TRBV19; cdr3_aa: CASRDREYEQYF
clone_size: -; v_call: TRBV12-5; cdr3_aa: CASGLGAVNTEAFF
clone_size: once; v_call: TRBV7-9; cdr3_aa: CASSRSGGLNTEAFF
clone_size: medium-sized; v_call: TRBV3-1/TRBV3-2; cdr3_aa: CASSSLTGYNEQFF
clone_size: -; v_call: TRBV5-1; cdr3_aa: CASSIDRGAYEQYF
clone_size: -; v_call: TRBV25-1; cdr3_aa: CASSGTGDHTEAFF
clone_size: -; v_call: TRBV7-6; cdr3_aa: CASSLERGADYEQYF
clone_size: -; v_call: TRBV3-1/TRBV3-2; cdr3_aa: CASSQGGGGSLGEQYF
clone_size: hyperexpanded; v_call: TRBV6-6; cdr3_aa: CASSNDRAGEQYF
clone_size: -; v_call: TRBV7-2; cdr3_aa: CASSFSGRGVEAFF
clone_size: -; v_call: TRBV6-1; cdr3_aa: CASSEIGTELQYF
clone_size: few; v_call: TRBV28; cdr3_aa: CASSITGPLHF
clone_size: -; v_call: TRBV2; cdr3_aa: CASSEETGLYEQYF
clone_size: -; v_call: TRBV12-3/TRBV12-4; cdr3_aa: CASTPLREQFF
clone_size: -; v_call: TRBV2; cdr3_aa: CASSDPGGSGNTIYF
clone_size: -; v_call: TRBV19; cdr3_aa: CASSLRGYNEQFF
clone_size: -; v_call: TRBV2; cdr3_aa: CASREGVLGSPLHF
clone_size: -; v_call: TRBV11-2; cdr3_aa: CASSLVGGEAFF
clone_size: -; v_call: TRBV2; cdr3_aa: CASSVLRDTQYF
clone_size: -; v_call: TRBV5-4; cdr3_aa: CASSLGHGLDQETQYF
clone_size: -; v_call: TRBV3-1/TRBV3-2; cdr3_aa: CASSHRGYEQYF
clone_size: -; v_call: TRBV7-9; cdr3_aa: CASSPDWESEKLFF